This TCR beta chain came from a study of shared clonotypes between healthy human individuals (TCRdb year 2020). With respect to the entire study: A few men and a couple of women, aged 18 to 49 years, made up the cohort. Libraries were prepared and TCR repertoires were sequenced by different laboratories using diverse techniques, in order to increase sequencing depth and limit assay-specific biases. Per donor, three plates each were used for CD4 naive and CD4 memory, two for CD8 naive, and one for CD8 memory. Leukapheresis yielded between about 0.94 and 8.9 billion PBMCs per donor. The study deeply sequenced blood TCR repertoires of about 5 healthy adults to estimate repertoire size and the extent of clonotype sharing between individuals. Here is what the overall study found, with its caveats: Sharing across several donors was observed for approximately 4.6% of naive CD4, over 3% of naive CD8, about 2.3% of memory CD4, and about 0.4% of memory CD8 clonotypes. Rarefaction of sorted-subset datasets indicated incomplete sequencing despite the large sequencing depth. Because the study included only a small number of donors, the genetic and exposure-history diversity represented was limited. Sampling was restricted to blood, and TCR repertoires in tissues likely differ from the TCR repertoires found in blood. Based on pairwise subsampling, the degree of clonotype sharing among donors was expected to be affected by sequencing depth. Naive subsets generally had larger estimated clonotype richness than memory subsets. Compared with non-shared clonotypes, clonotypes shared by all four sorted-subset donors had higher generation probabilities.

Healthy HIV-negative adults with no recently reported acute infections or vaccinations were included as donors. Every donor was a Caucasian adult residing in Nashville, Tennessee, USA. CD4+ T cells were enriched by magnetic negative selection; naive cells were then positively selected on CD45RA, and the negative fraction formed the memory subset. Blood was collected by leukapheresis, and PBMCs were isolated by Ficoll-Histopaque density gradient centrifugation and then cryopreserved in liquid nitrogen vapor phase. Analytical flow cytometry was used to check the purity and quantity of each magnetically sorted T cell population. Genomic DNA was isolated from each sorted fraction and quantified by UV absorbance on a Nanodrop 2000c. Turning to this clone: The target of this receptor is not known. No much larger clone is present one base from it, and per-base qualities are unavailable. The sample contains more than one DNA sequence encoding this CDR3.

Using the deep immunoSEQ assay, multiplex PCR amplified TCR CDR3 regions from genomic DNA. For each cell subset, the extracted genomic DNA was distributed evenly across all wells of several immunoSEQ 96-well plates, and each plate served as one replicate. For sorted subsets, roughly 190 ng of genomic DNA, equivalent to roughly 33,000 T cell genomes, went into each replicate PCR. Purified libraries were measured with a Qubit 3.0 fluorometer, size-checked on a Bioanalyzer 2100, and measured again with the KAPA Library Quantification kit. A separate single-read 150-cycle Illumina NextSeq 550 flow cell was used to sequence each immunoSEQ 96-well plate. On the study's bioinformatics: Because only junctional sequences without quality scores were contained in the immunoSEQ output, filtering matching that applied to full-length reads could not be performed. Sequences were annotated with PyIR, a Python wrapper for IgBLAST v1.9, and V/J genes and CDR3 were assigned using IMGT germline references. Any read was removed if the V/J assignment was weak (E-value above 1e-6), the CDR3 was missing, or the read contained stop codons, out-of-frame junctions, or ambiguous translated residues. A V3J clonotype was defined by an identical inferred V gene, J gene, and CDR3 amino acid sequence. Percentage overlap between repertoires was calculated by dividing the number of shared unique clonotypes by the size of the smaller repertoire. Richness of each repertoire was evaluated using RTK rarefaction, the Chao1 estimator, and Recon v2.1 estimates of unobserved clonotypes. OLGA was used to compute generation probabilities for all TCRbeta clonotypes that the gDNA method yielded from a handful of donors. TCRdb obtained this table from immuneACCESS and retained in-frame rearrangements with V and J assigned. These tables miss some clones; where compared with another copy, unresolved V genes account for less than half of the shortfall, and the remainder is unexplained. V and J calls and clone size follow that table, whereas D and trimming were derived from the DNA. This sample comprises over 1.4 million clones, roughly 96% of them detected only once. The ten most abundant clones make up about 1% of the sample.

The CDR3, from cysteine to phenylalanine, totals 12 residues. The entry retains the CDR3 DNA only, 36 bases that are in frame from base 1. The V end loses 1 base and the J end loses 3 bases, and a stretch of 3 bases separates them. CDR1 and CDR2 (KGHSH, LQKENI) derive from the germline V gene. The sequenced material came from naive CD4+ T cells sorted from blood. The sample's cell subset or site, from its label and the paper: CD45RA+ positively selected. The TCR comes from a man aged 25 to 45 in good health. Rearrangement joined TRBV18 to TRBJ2-5; the D gene is not confidently resolved. Here the CDR3 is given as CASSPLKETQYF. DNA sequence: TGTGCCAGCTCACCACTGAAAGAGACCCAGTACTTC.